Listed here are 6 T cell receptor beta chains from one sample, sequenced in a study of prognosis after radiotherapy for stage I lung cancer. The authors amplified TCR beta CDR3 from genomic DNA using two-round multiplex PCR. First-round PCR employed TRBV- and TRBJ-specific primers for each gene. TCRdb reanalysed the multiplex PCR reads using MiXCR and keeps one entry per CDR3 protein. The table records over 15,000 distinct CDR3 sequences, around 55% of them present only once. Here the sequenced sample was PBMCs, taken before or after stereotactic body radiation therapy (not recorded which). The receptors were gathered from a donor of 50 years or more with non-small cell lung cancer.

This clonotype was recorded many times. The rearrangement uses TRBV4-1 and TRBJ1-1, with 9 nucleotides matching TRBD1. The CDR3 runs 15 residues. V gave up 3 bases and J gave up 4 bases; unmatched junction bases: 6. Germline V CDR1 and CDR2: MGHRA, YSYEKL. The CDR3 DNA follows: TGCGCCAGCAGCCAGGGAATGACAGGGGGCACTGAAGCTTTCTTT. Amino acid sequence: CASSQGMTGGTEAFF.

The chain employs TRBV5-1 and TRBJ2-2, with no clear D. V was shortened by 5 bases and J by 14 bases, with 16 bases between the two germline ends. This CDR3 region has 12 residues. Germline V CDR1 and CDR2: SGHRS, YFSETQ. The CDR3 spells CASSYNTGDLFF. The CDR3 nucleotides are TGCGCCAGCAGTTATAACACCGGTGATCTGTTTTTT.

Points on this clonotype: It differs at one base from a far larger clone, so likely a read error. The chain combines TRBV6-4 with TRBJ2-3; 12 positions agree with TRBD2. Germline values: CDR1 MRHNA, CDR2 SNTAGT. The CDR3 loop spans 20 amino acids. The CDR3 sequence is CASSEAGGLAGGRGTYTQYF. Written as DNA, the CDR3 is TGTGCCAGCAGTGAAGCAGGGGGCCTAGCGGGGGGGAGAGGCACATATACGCAGTATTTT.

With respect to this clonotype: This may arise from a read error, as a much more abundant clone is one base away. The chain has TRBV6-9 and TRBJ2-1; TRBD2 matches at 7 bases. CDR1 is MNHGY and CDR2 is SVAAGI in the germline V gene. The CDR3 runs 19 residues. CDR3 DNA sequence: TGTGCCAACAGTTATGTCTCCTTATCCGGGAGGTCCTCCTACAATGAGCAGTTCTTC. Amino acids: CANSYVSLSGRSSYNEQFF.

V and J are TRBV24-1 and TRBJ1-6; TRBD1 is a possible D gene (5 bases). Germline values: CDR1 KGHDR, CDR2 SFDVKD. The CDR3 has 14 residues. V dropped 5 bases and J dropped 10 bases, with 14 bases sitting between them. This chain's CDR3 is CATSGPGRGSPLHF. CDR3 in DNA: TGTGCCACCAGTGGGCCCGGGCGGGGCTCACCCCTCCACTTT.

This clonotype was seen many times. This chain joins TRBV20-1 and TRBJ2-6; maybe TRBD1 (5 bases). Germline V gives CDR1 DFQATT, CDR2 SNEGSKA (reference sequence). The V gene lost 0 bases and the J gene lost 0 bases, with 9 bases spanning the gap. This CDR3 contains 16 residues. The CDR3 protein is CSARDQGASGANVLTF. The DNA for the CDR3 is TGCAGTGCTAGAGATCAAGGGGCCTCTGGGGCCAACGTCCTGACTTTC.